This T cell receptor (beta chain) derives from a study of blood T cell repertoires in COVID-19. Turning to the study itself: There were acute and convalescent COVID-19 samples, and they came from the United States, Italy and Spain. T cells, B-cell-depleted T cells, or PBMCs supplied cDNA or gDNA.

This CDR3 has 13 amino acids. Looked up from germline, CDR1 is SGHVS and CDR2 is FQNEAQ. Trimming cost V 3 bases and J 0 bases, with 5 bases left between them. Per the original methods: Cell counts per sample came from amplifying reference gene primers. TCRdb's copy holds only in-frame clones and misses some; the assay was immunoSEQ multiplex PCR. The V and J calls and clone size are taken from that table; D and trimming were inferred from the DNA. The sample lists more than 150,000 clones; approximately 88% were seen once. This receptor was obtained from a man aged 55 to 69 with acute or convalescent COVID-19. Sequences were obtained from peripheral blood. This chain joins TRBV7-8 and TRBJ1-1; D remains ambiguous. For the CDR3, the DNA is TGTGCCAGCAGCTTTAACATGAACACTGAAGCTTTCTTT. Protein: CASSFNMNTEAFF.